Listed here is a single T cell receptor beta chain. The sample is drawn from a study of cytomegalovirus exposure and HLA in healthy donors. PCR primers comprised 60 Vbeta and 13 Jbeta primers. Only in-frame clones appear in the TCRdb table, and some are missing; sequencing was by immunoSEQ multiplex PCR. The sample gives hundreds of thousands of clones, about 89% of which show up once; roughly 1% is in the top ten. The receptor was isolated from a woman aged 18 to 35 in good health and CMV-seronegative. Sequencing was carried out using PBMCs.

CDR3 sequence reads: CSVEEGPGFSYNEQFF. The CDR3 DNA reads as TGCAGCGTTGAAGAGGGGCCTGGCTTCTCCTACAATGAGCAGTTCTTC. The chain has TRBV29-1 and TRBJ2-1; tentatively, D is TRBD1 (5 bases). The V gene's germline CDR1 is SQVTM and CDR2 ANQGSEA. V shed 0 bases and J shed 0 bases, with 12 bases lying between them. This CDR3 is 16 amino acids long.